The sequence of this T cell receptor beta chain was determined in a study of T cells in Graves' hyperthyroidism and ophthalmopathy. This clonotype showed up just a few times. Its matching antigen is unknown. Amplification of TCR beta CDR3 regions was performed using RNA transcripts as template. Researchers ran a first-round RT-PCR on the TCR CDR3 using the HTBI primer set. TCRdb used MiXCR to reprocess the multiplex PCR reads, holding one entry per CDR3 protein. The repertoire has 500,000 to 750,000 distinct CDR3 sequences, 12% to 15% of them found once; the top ten carry about 7%. Study-wide results and caveats: The model identified upcoming ophthalmopathy a median about 7.1 months ahead of onset. Blood held most thyroid clonotypes expanded above 0.001 frequency.

Each ophthalmopathy patient scored at least 3 on the Clinical Activity Score and at least 4 on NOSPECS grade, with duration under 3 months. The specimen was blood. The clonotype was recovered from a woman younger than 35 with Graves' ophthalmopathy.

The CDR3, as DNA: TGTGCCTGGAGTGTATTTACTAGCGGAGTTCGGGAGCAGTTCTTC. Translated, it gives CAWSVFTSGVREQFF. The chain couples TRBV30 to TRBJ2-1, with 8 bases identical to TRBD2. CDR1 is GTSNPN, CDR2 SVGIG, per germline (reference sequence). V shed 0 bases and J 10 bases; nucleotides not matched to a gene: 11. The CDR3 sequence is 15 residues long.